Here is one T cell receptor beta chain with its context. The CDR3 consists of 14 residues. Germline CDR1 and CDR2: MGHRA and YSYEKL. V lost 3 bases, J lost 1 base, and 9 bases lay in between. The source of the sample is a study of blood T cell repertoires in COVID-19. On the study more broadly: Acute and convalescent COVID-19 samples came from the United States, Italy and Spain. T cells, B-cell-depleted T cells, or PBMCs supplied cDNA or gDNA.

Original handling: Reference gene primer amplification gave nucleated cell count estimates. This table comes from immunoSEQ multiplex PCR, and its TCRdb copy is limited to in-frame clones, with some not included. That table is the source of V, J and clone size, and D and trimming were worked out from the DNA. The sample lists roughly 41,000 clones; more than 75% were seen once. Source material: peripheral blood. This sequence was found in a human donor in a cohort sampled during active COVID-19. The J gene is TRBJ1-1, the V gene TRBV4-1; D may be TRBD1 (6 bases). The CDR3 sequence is CASSHAGANTEAFF. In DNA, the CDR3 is TGCGCCAGCAGCCATGCAGGGGCGAACACTGAAGCTTTCTTT.